The rows below give T cell receptor beta chains drawn from one sample of a study of T-cell reconstitution after alpha-beta-depleted transplantation in children. Each CDR3 protein is one row after TCRdb ran MiXCR on the PCR reads. The repertoire includes 450,000 to 600,000 distinct CDR3 sequences, less than 35% of them detected once, and 2% to 3% sits in the top ten. The input for sequencing was PBMCs from the stem cell graft donor, taken from the stem cell graft. The receptors derive from a human donor who donated a stem cell graft to a child with aplastic anemia. The conserved cysteine and the conserved F or W are not part of the CDR3 here. Clone size appears in some rows only: once, few, many, or a class for an expanded clone.

15 | many | TRBV6-5 | ASSYSATGGAYNEQF
12 | . | TRBV9 | ASSEGQGFTEAF
13 | . | TRBV4-1 | ASSSFGHHTDTQY
12 | few | TRBV29-1 | SVGDRGPQETQY
11 | few | TRBV5-6 | ASGGQNTETQY
10 | few | TRBV7-2 | ASSQVGAEQY
13 | once | TRBV25-1 | ASSEFGKNPAEAF
13 | . | TRBV5-1 | ASSRRGGRQETQY
12 | . | TRBV5-1 | ASSVQGMSDTQY
12 | . | TRBV6-5 | ASSYGPGGEKLF
15 | . | TRBV12-3/TRBV12-4 | ASTRTSGRVSYNEQF
11 | . | TRBV28 | ASSSGGGIEQY
14 | few | TRBV24-1 | ATSERDGTSKNIQY
12 | . | TRBV7-2 | ASSLDLYQETQY
15 | . | TRBV4-3 | ASSQLSGTSGINEQF
14 | few | TRBV12-3/TRBV12-4 | ASRIIRSSGANVLT
15 | . | TRBV12-3/TRBV12-4 | ASVPHRPGQGNTEAF
11 | . | TRBV18 | ASSLGTAPEAF
13 | few | TRBV18 | ASSPVVTQGNEQF
11 | . | TRBV7-9 | ASSGWGPEEAF
13 | . | TRBV28 | ASSPQRGVNSTLH
9 | few | TRBV28 | ASHRGYTQY
13 | . | TRBV21-1 | ASSTREGKDTEAF
12 | . | TRBV11-2 | ASSFIGGVNTIY
14 | . | TRBV7-7 | ASSQDRGLDTGELF
13 | many | TRBV12-3/TRBV12-4 | ASSPGGQGMNTQY
10 | . | TRBV12-3/TRBV12-4 | ASSPGYSPLH
11 | many | TRBV7-6 | ASSWELRHTQY
11 | few | TRBV18 | ASSSTGHYGYT
12 | . | TRBV11-2 | ASQGQLQTYEQY
14 | . | TRBV4-1 | ASSGGEREGRETQY
13 | few | TRBV6-2/TRBV6-3 | ASSPGLASGDEQF
11 | once | TRBV12-3/TRBV12-4 | ASSLGLDEKLF
8 | . | TRBV30 | AWKGYEQF
14 | . | TRBV7-9 | ASSPTVTGENYGYT
10 | . | TRBV20-1 | SAWAPNTEAF
15 | . | TRBV10-2 | ASMRQGGWVETTEAF
12 | few | TRBV7-9 | ASSLGAEGTEAF
15 | . | TRBV10-3 | ATRIGQGKVGNQPQH
13 | . | TRBV6-2/TRBV6-3 | ASSYLTKRPNVLT
10 | . | TRBV24-1 | ATQGSNREAF
13 | few | TRBV6-2/TRBV6-3 | ASTAGGSGNDEQY
14 | few | TRBV9 | ASSVVPSGSSYEQY
13 | few | TRBV29-1 | SAGLGLAGPDTQY
17 | few | TRBV4-1 | ASSQDQNLRRGSNEKLF
13 | few | TRBV7-8 | ASSPGGTGSEKLF
14 | few | TRBV7-2 | ASSSRGLAGGGEQY
12 | . | TRBV9 | ASSVAYRDNEQF
14 | . | TRBV24-1 | ATSDFREGRHYGYT
11 | few | TRBV28 | ASSPGDRATQY
10 | . | TRBV2 | ASSEGVWEQF
12 | few | TRBV6-1 | ASRPPYVGNEQF
12 | . | TRBV28 | ASSLPRGHYGYT
11 | few | TRBV28 | ASSLRRPWELF
11 | . | TRBV19 | ASTHRGNQPQH